The rows below give T cell receptor beta chains drawn from one sample of a study of cytomegalovirus exposure and HLA in healthy donors. Sequenced by immunoSEQ multiplex PCR; TCRdb stores in-frame clones only, minus some. The table records 250,000 to 300,000 clones, 65% to 90% of them present only once. The sequencing sample was made of PBMCs. These TCRs come from a woman aged 18-35 years in good health and CMV-seronegative. The CDR3 runs from the conserved cysteine through the conserved F or W. D genes are given only for firm matches. Clone size is stated in some rows and not others, as once, few, many or a class when expanded.

j_call	v_call	clone_size	d_call	cdr3_aa	cdr3_nt
TRBJ1-4	TRBV5-4	-	-	CASSPGTSATNEKLFF	TGTGCCAGCAGCCCCGGGACATCTGCAACTAATGAAAAACTGTTTTTT
TRBJ2-7	TRBV4-2	few	TRBD2	CASSPYSSGRSYEQYF	TGTGCCAGCAGCCCGTACTCTAGCGGGAGGTCCTACGAGCAGTACTTC
TRBJ1-2	TRBV19	-	-	CASSPYPPSGYGYTF	TGTGCCAGTAGTCCCTACCCTCCATCGGGCTATGGCTACACCTTC
TRBJ2-5	TRBV27	once	TRBD1	CASRIRPPGQGGQETQYF	TGTGCCAGCAGGATTAGGCCCCCGGGACAGGGGGGCCAAGAGACCCAGTACTTC
TRBJ1-4	TRBV5-6	-	TRBD1	CASSGTGLANEKLFF	TGTGCCAGCAGCGGGACAGGGTTAGCTAATGAAAAACTGTTTTTT
TRBJ1-4	TRBV4-2	-	-	CASSPQSRTIDEKLFF	TGTGCCAGCAGCCCACAAAGTAGGACAATTGATGAAAAACTGTTTTTT
TRBJ1-4	TRBV5-4	-	TRBD1	CASSPDRGNEKLFF	TGTGCCAGCTCCCCGGACAGGGGAAATGAAAAACTGTTTTTT
TRBJ2-7	TRBV5-1	-	TRBD1	CASSLRLPTRQGLAYEQYF	TGCGCCAGCAGCTTGCGCTTGCCTACGAGACAGGGGCTTGCCTACGAGCAGTACTTC
TRBJ2-7	TRBV28	-	TRBD1	CASRDRGYEQYF	TGTGCCAGCCGGGACAGGGGCTACGAGCAGTACTTC
TRBJ2-5	TRBV14	-	-	CASSQRQAGETQYF	TGTGCCAGCAGCCAAAGACAGGCGGGAGAGACCCAGTACTTC